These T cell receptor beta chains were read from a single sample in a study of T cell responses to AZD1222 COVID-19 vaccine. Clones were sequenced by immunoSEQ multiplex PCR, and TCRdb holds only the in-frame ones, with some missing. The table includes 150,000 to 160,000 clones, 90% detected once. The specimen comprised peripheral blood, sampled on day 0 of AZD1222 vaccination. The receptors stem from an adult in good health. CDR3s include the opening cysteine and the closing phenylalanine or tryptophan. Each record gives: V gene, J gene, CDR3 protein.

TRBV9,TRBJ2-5,CASSVSVREGETQYF
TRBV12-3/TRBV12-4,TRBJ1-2,CASSFTGSNGYTF
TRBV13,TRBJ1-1,CASSPGDGRSTEAFF
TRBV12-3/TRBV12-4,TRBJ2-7,CASSPNSYEQYF
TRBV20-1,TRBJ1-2,CSAPGGGYTF
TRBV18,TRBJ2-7,CASSPEQTAIYEQYF
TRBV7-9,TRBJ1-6,CASSQSPGVNSPLHF
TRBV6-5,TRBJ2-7,CAILGTSGPYEQYF
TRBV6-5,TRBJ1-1,CASSRGQGTTEAFF
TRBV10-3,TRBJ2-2,CANRPGRDTGELFF
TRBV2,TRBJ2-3,CASSDQGWVPTDTDTQYF
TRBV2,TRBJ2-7,CASSPLPTLGRGPYEQYF
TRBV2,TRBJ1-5,CASRRVSNQPQHF
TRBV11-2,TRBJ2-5,CASSLGGAGGQETQYF
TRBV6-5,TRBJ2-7,CASSYRGSSYEQYF
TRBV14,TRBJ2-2,CASSQRLAGPNTGELFF
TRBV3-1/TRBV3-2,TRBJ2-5,CASSRLSETQYF
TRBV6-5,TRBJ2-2,CASSYNRRGTGELFF
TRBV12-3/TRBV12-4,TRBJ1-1,CASSVGKGEAFF
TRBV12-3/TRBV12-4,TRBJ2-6,CASSQGGANVLTF
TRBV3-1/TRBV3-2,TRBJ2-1,CASSQDGGAPYNEQFF
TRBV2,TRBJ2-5,CASSEASSGRGGTQYF
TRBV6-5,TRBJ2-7,CASSYREAIYEQYF
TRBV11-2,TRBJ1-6,CASSLGGLGSPLHF
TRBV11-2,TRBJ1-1,CASSLAGFLAEAFF
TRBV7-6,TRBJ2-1,CASSLGLGIYNEQFF
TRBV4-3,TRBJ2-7,CASSQGAGGIYEQYF
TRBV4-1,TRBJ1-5,CASSQGTAQSNQPQHF
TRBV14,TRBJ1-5,CASSPGTWDQPQHF
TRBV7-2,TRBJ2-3,CASSSRDTDTQYF
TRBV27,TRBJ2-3,CASSFQIAGAGKDTQYF
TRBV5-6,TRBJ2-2,CASRGRDRSNTGELFF
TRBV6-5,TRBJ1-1,CASSYMAGSAEAFF
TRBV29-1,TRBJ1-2,CSVEDAFPSSAFNYGYTF
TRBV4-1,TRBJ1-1,CASSNTGPMNTEAFF
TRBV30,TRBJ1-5,CAWSVRTGANQPQHF
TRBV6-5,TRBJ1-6,CASSDRNSPLHF
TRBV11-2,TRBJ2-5,CASSSSSGSDGVTQYF
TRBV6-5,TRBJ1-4,CASSYSYQNEKLFF
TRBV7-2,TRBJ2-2,CASSLIRDGELFF
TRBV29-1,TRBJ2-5,CSVGRQAQETQYF
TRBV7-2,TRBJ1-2,CASSLVVGTNYGYTF
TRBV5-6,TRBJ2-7,CASSAGTGSSYEQYF
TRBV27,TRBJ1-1,CASSLAGRRTEAFF
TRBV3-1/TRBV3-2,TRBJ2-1,CASSQGLAGVPPRIHEQFF
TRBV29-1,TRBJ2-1,CSVSKVGTGGSEQFF
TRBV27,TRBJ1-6,CASSLSRTDSPLHF
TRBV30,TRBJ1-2,CAWERAGVRNGYTF
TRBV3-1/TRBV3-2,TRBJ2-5,CASSHGEETQYF